The TCR beta chain under discussion was sequenced for a study of immune characterization of retroperitoneal liposarcoma. This clonotype was seen a few times. MiXCR, run by TCRdb on the PCR reads, gives a single entry per CDR3 protein. The repertoire holds 9,500 to 13,000 distinct CDR3 sequences, with 25% to 30% as singletons. Germline loops: CDR1 ENHRY, CDR2 SYGVKD. The ends lost 5 bases at V and 8 bases at J; junction bases unmatched: 13. The CDR3 is 15 residues long. This clonotype originated in a male donor with retroperitoneal liposarcoma. The V gene is TRBV10-3, the J gene TRBJ1-2; TRBD1 agrees at 8 bases. The source material was tumor tissue. DNA of the CDR3: TGTGCCATCAGTACCCCGGGACAGGATTTGAGCGGCTACACCTTC. As protein: CAISTPGQDLSGYTF.